This T cell receptor (beta chain) was profiled in a study of blood T cell repertoires in COVID-19. The repertoire was sequenced with immunoSEQ multiplex PCR; TCRdb's copy has only in-frame clones and lacks some. The sample shows about 95,000 clones, roughly 80% of them seen only once. The CDR3 sequence is 13 residues long. J gave up 13 bases and V 2 bases, and 6 bases lay outside the gene matches. Germline V gene lookup returns CDR1 SNHLY and CDR2 FYNNEI. This receptor was obtained from an elderly man with active or convalescent COVID-19. V gene TRBV2 combines with J gene TRBJ2-5; 11 positions match TRBD2. The specimen sequenced was peripheral blood. CDR3 region: CASSEYLAGGPYF. The DNA for the CDR3 is TGTGCCAGCAGTGAATATCTAGCGGGGGGCCCGTACTTC.